This is a list of T cell receptor beta chains from one sample in a study of identical twins. A single record per CDR3 protein comes from TCRdb applying MiXCR to the 5' RACE reads. The sample includes around 1.7 million distinct CDR3 sequences, roughly 35% of them seen just once. Specimen: cord blood. These receptors were collected from a newborn girl in good health. Each CDR3 is given with its conserved first and last residue. Fields, in order: V gene, J gene, CDR3 protein.

TRBV20-1	TRBJ2-3	CSARLGGGTDTQYF
TRBV27	TRBJ2-1	CASSYAPRSYNEQFF
TRBV7-9	TRBJ2-3	CASSPDRGETDTQYF
TRBV12-3/TRBV12-4	TRBJ1-5	CASSATGGWQPQHF
TRBV6-1	TRBJ1-4	CASSVVGTNEKLFF
TRBV11-1	TRBJ2-5	CASSLHLAGVLGETQYF
TRBV12-3/TRBV12-4	NA	CASSPHNSLDEQYF
TRBV11-1	TRBJ2-7	CASSLNGGVHNEQYF
TRBV7-9	TRBJ2-5	CASSIPQQETQYF
TRBV20-1	TRBJ2-5	CSASPYGQSQETQYF
TRBV20-1	TRBJ2-1	CSASPGGPYNEQFF
TRBV6-1	TRBJ1-2	CASSEALGGRGGYTF
TRBV5-5	TRBJ2-4	CASSLSSGGIVIQYF
TRBV29-1	TRBJ2-5	CSVVYGLAGGETQYF
TRBV6-1	TRBJ1-5	CASSEWGQSNQPQHF
TRBV3-1	TRBJ1-5	CASSQDSPGSNQPQHF
TRBV7-2	TRBJ2-7	CASSPRNVGQGSYEQYF
TRBV27	TRBJ2-7	CASSPSPGTWGSQSYEQYF
TRBV5-1	TRBJ2-3	CASRHPDSDTQYF
TRBV29-1	TRBJ1-2	CSVGDSSNYGYTF
TRBV29-1	TRBJ2-5	CSTRGRNERYF
TRBV10-3	TRBJ2-1	CAIRDRPSGDNEQFF
TRBV7-2	TRBJ2-3	CASSLTPGQAQYF
TRBV11-2	TRBJ2-3	CASSFEDPKSDTQYF
TRBV28	TRBJ2-3	CASTRTLAGGTHTQYF
TRBV29-1	TRBJ1-5	CSVCTGDQPQHF
TRBV28	TRBJ1-5	CASSPAQGYQPQHF